This T cell receptor (beta chain) was recorded in a study of metastatic and nonmetastatic thyroid tumors. In the study overall: Comparative analysis of repertoires was undertaken across blood and tumor or nodule tissue obtained from malignant and benign thyroid patients. Study results and caveats: In blood and tumor, TCR beta diversity was reportedly significantly higher in malignant thyroid tumors than in benign nodules.

All patients were treatment-naive before thyroid surgery. Per the authors' pipeline: Differences in CDR3 between clinicopathological groups were drawn on to build a classifier intended to discriminate distant-metastatic papillary thyroid cancer patients. Using MiXCR, TCRdb reanalyzed the PCR reads. TCRdb's processing, not the study's, gives the V and J calls here. The sample records 27,000 or so clones, approximately 15% being singletons. Trimming at V came to 7 bases and at J to 0 bases, leaving 12 bases not matched to a gene. CDR3 size: 17 residues. The germline V gene has CDR1 MNHNS and CDR2 SASEGT. This clone was observed at least ten times. Its antigen remains unidentified.

What was sequenced was blood. J is TRBJ2-1 and V is TRBV6-1; 7 nucleotides align to TRBD2. The clonotype comes from a male donor with papillary thyroid cancer or a benign thyroid nodule (not recorded which). Some clones in this sample may be carry-over from other donors' samples. The DNA of the CDR3 is TGTGCCAGCACTGACTCCATGGGGGGGAGCTCCTACAATGAGCAGTTCTTC. Its protein product is CASTDSMGGSSYNEQFF.